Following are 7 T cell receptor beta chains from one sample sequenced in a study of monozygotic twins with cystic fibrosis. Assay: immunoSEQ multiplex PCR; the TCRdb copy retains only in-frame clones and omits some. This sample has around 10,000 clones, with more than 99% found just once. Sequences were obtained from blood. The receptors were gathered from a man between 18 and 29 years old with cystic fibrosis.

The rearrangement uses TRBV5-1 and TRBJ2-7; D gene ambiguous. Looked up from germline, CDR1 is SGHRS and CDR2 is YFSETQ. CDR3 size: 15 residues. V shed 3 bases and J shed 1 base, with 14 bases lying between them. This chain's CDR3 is CASSYSGTVSYEQYF. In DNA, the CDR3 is TGCGCCAGCAGCTATTCGGGCACGGTTTCCTACGAGCAGTACTTC.

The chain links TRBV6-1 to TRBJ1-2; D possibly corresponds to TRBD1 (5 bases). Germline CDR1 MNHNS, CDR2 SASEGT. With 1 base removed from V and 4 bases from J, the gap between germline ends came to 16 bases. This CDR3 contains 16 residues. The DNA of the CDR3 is TGTGCCAGCAGTGAAGGGGGGGGACTACCCCCCTATGGCTACACCTTC. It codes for CASSEGGGLPPYGYTF.

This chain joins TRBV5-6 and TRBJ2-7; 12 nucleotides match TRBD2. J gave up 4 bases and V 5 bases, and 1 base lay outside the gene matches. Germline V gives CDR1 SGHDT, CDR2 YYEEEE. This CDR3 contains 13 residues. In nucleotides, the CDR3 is TGTGCCAGCAGGACTAGCGGGAGTTACGAGCAGTACTTC. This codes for CASRTSGSYEQYF. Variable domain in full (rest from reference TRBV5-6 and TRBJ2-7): DAGVTQSPTHLIKTRGQQVTLRCSPKSGHDTVSWYQQALGQGPQFIFQYYEEEERQRGNFPDRFSGHQFPNYSSELNVNALLLGDSALYLCASRTSGSYEQYFGPGTRLTVT.

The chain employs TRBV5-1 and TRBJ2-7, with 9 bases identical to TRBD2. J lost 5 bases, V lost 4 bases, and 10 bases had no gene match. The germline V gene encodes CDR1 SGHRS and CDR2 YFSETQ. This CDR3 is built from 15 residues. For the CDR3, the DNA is TGCGCCAGCAGCAATAGCGGGGGAGATTGGCACGAGCAGTACTTC. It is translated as CASSNSGGDWHEQYF.

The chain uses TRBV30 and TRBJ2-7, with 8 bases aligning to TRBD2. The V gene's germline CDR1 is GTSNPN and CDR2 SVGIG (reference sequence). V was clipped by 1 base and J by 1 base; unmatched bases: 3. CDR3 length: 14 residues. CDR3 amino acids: CAWSGLARSYEQYF. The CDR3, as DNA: TGTGCCTGGAGTGGACTAGCGCGGTCCTACGAGCAGTACTTC.

The CDR3 DNA reads as TGTGCCTCCGTGAGACAGAACACCGGGGAGCTGTTTTTT. Amino acids: CASVRQNTGELFF. This chain links TRBV10-3 with TRBJ2-2, with D unclear. The germline V gene encodes CDR1 ENHRY and CDR2 SYGVKD. V lost 11 bases and J lost 1, with 11 bases in between. The CDR3 covers 13 residues.

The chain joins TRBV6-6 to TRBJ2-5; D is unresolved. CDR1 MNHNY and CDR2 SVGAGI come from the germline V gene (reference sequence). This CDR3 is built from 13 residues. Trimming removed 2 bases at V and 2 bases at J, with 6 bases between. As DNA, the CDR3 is TGTGCCAGCAGTTACGGGCAACAAGAGACCCAGTACTTC. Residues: CASSYGQQETQYF.